The clone carrying this T cell receptor beta chain was seen a few times. CDR1 and CDR2 (germline): MNHEY, SMNVEV (reference sequence). This CDR3 contains 14 residues. Trimming removed 5 bases at V and 1 base at J, with 9 bases between. The data were obtained in a study of CD8+CD57+ T cells in acquired aplastic anemia. All sequencing subjects had displayed CD8+CD57+ cell expansion on flow cytometry. The study profiled TCR beta VDJ and CDR3 using genomic DNA as template. In TCRdb, the reads were re-called with MiXCR into one record per CDR3 protein. The sample includes 150,000 to 200,000 distinct CDR3 sequences, approximately 48% of them seen just once.

The sequenced sample was sorted CD4+, CD8+, or CD8+CD57+ T cells (not recorded which) from PBMCs. The V call is TRBV27, the J call TRBJ2-1; no clear D. The sequence was obtained from a human donor with aplastic anemia. The CDR3 sequence: CASSPVNSYNEQFF. CDR3 coding DNA: TGTGCCAGCAGTCCCGTGAATTCCTACAATGAGCAGTTCTTC.